This TCR beta chain was sequenced for a study of blood T cell repertoires in COVID-19. Study context: The cDNA or gDNA used as material had been derived from T cells, B-cell-depleted T cells, or PBMCs.

Germline V lookup: CDR1 LGHDT, CDR2 YNNKEL (reference sequence). The CDR3 spans 15 residues. Trimming took 6 bases from V and 1 from J; bases not matched to a gene: 8. Only one count was recorded for this clone. The repertoire was sequenced with immunoSEQ multiplex PCR; TCRdb's copy has only in-frame clones and lacks some. Counted here are more than 300,000 clones, 88% occurring once; the ten biggest clones make up under 2%. This chain links TRBV3-1 (or the pseudogene TRBV3-2) with TRBJ1-1, with 7 positions matching TRBD1. The clonotype was recovered from a woman aged 25 to 39 with COVID-19, enrolled during active disease. The specimen sequenced was peripheral blood. Written as DNA, the CDR3 is TGTGCCAGCAGTTTACAGGGGCCGTCGAACACTGAAGCTTTCTTT. It is translated as CASSLQGPSNTEAFF.